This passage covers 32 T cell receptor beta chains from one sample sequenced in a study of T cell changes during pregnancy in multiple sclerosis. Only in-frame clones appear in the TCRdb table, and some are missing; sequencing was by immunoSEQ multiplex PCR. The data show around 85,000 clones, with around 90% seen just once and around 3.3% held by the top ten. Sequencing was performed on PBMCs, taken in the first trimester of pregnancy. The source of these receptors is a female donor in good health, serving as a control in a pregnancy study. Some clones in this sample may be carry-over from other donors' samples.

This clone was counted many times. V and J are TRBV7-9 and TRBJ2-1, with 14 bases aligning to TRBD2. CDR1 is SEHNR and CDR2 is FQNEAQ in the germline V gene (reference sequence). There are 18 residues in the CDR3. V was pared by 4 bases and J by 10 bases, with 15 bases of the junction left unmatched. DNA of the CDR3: TGTGCCAGCAGCTCAAGGACCATCCAGGGACTAGCGGGGGACGAGCAGTTCTTC. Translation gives CASSSRTIQGLAGDEQFF.

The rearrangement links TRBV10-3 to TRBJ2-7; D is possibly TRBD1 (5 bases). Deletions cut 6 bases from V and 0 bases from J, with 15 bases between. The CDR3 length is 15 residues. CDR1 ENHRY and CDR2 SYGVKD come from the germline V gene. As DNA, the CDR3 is TGTGCCATCAGGTATGCACAGGATCACTCCTACGAGCAGTACTTC. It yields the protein CAIRYAQDHSYEQYF.

The CDR3 DNA follows: TGTGCCAGCAGCTTAGAGAGAAACATTCAGTACTTC. It translates to CASSLERNIQYF. The J gene is TRBJ2-4, the V gene TRBV7-2; D unresolved. Trimming pared 1 base from V and 6 bases from J, leaving 4 bases between. CDR1 and CDR2 from the germline V gene are SGHTA and FQGNSA. The CDR3 has 12 amino acids.

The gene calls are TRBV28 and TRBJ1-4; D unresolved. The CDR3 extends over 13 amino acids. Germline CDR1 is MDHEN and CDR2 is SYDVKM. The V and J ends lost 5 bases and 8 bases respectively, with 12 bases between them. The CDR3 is CASSENGGEKLFF. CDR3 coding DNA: TGTGCCAGCAGTGAAAACGGCGGGGAAAAACTGTTTTTT.

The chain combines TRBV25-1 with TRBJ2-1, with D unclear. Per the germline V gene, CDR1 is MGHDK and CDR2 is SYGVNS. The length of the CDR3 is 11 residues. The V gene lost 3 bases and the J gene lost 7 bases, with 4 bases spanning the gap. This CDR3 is CASSDLNEQFF. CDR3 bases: TGTGCCAGCAGTGACTTAAATGAGCAGTTCTTC.

CDR3 bases: TGTGCCAGCCTCTCGAACACTGAAGCTTTCTTT. Translation gives CASLSNTEAFF. The chain carries TRBV6-5 and TRBJ1-1; D is undetermined. Trimming removed 8 bases at V and 1 base at J, with 5 bases between. CDR1 is MNHEY, CDR2 SVGAGI, per germline. The length of the CDR3 is 11 residues.

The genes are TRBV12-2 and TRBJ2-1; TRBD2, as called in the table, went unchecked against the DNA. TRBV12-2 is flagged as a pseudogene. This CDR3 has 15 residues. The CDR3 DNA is TGTGCAAGTCGCTTTAGCGGGGGGGCTTTCAATGAGCAGTTCTTC. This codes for CASRFSGGAFNEQFF.

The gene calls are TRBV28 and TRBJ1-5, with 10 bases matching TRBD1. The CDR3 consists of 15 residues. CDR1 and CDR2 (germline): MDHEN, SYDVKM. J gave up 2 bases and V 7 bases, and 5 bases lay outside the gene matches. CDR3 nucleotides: TGTGCCAGCACCCGACAGGGGGCACGCAATCAGCCCCAGCATTTT. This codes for CASTRQGARNQPQHF.

The CDR3 loop reads CAITNRDFNNEQFF. The DNA for the CDR3 is TGTGCCATCACCAACAGGGATTTCAACAATGAGCAGTTCTTC. The rearrangement joins TRBV10-3 to TRBJ2-1, with a tentative D call TRBD1 (6 bases). The CDR3 runs 14 residues. Trimming took 7 bases from V and 5 from J, leaving 15 bases between them. CDR1 and CDR2 from the germline V gene are ENHRY and SYGVKD.

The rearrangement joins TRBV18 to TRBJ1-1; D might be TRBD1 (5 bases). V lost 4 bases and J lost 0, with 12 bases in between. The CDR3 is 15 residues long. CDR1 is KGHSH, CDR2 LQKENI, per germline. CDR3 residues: CASSLETGMNTEAFF. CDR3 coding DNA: TGTGCCAGCTCACTAGAAACAGGAATGAACACTGAAGCTTTCTTT.

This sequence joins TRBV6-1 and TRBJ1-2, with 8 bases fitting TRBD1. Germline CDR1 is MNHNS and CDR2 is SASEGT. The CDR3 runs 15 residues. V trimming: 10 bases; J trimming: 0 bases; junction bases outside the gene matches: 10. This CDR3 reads CATSRDRNTNYGYTF. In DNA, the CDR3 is TGTGCCACAAGCCGGGACAGGAACACTAACTATGGCTACACCTTC.

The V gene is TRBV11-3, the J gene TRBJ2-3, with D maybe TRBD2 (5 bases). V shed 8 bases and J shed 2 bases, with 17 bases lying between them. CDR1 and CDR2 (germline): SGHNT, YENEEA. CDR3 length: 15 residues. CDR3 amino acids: CASSEGSGDTDTQYF. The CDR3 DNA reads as TGTGCCAGCTCAGAAGGGTCCGGGGACACAGATACGCAGTATTTT.

CDR3 sequence: CASSIWGRGNYNEQFF. The DNA for the CDR3 is TGTGCCAGTAGTATATGGGGGCGGGGGAATTACAATGAGCAGTTCTTC. The chain carries TRBV19 and TRBJ2-1; the D gene is possibly TRBD2 (7 bases). Germline V CDR1 and CDR2: LNHDA, SQIVND (reference sequence). This CDR3 is built from 16 residues. Deletions cut 2 bases from V and 4 bases from J, with 15 bases between.

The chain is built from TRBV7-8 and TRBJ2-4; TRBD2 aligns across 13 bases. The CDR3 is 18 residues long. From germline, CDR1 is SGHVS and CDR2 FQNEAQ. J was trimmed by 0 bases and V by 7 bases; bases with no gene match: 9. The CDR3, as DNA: TGTGCCAGCACCCCGGGACTAGCGGGGTTAATAGCCAAAAACATTCAGTACTTC. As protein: CASTPGLAGLIAKNIQYF.

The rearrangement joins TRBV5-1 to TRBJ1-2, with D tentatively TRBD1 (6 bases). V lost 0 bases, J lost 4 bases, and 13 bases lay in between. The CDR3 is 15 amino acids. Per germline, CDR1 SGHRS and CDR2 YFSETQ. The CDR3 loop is CASSLGLQGFYGYTF. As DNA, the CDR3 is TGCGCCAGCAGCTTGGGTCTGCAGGGGTTCTATGGCTACACCTTC.

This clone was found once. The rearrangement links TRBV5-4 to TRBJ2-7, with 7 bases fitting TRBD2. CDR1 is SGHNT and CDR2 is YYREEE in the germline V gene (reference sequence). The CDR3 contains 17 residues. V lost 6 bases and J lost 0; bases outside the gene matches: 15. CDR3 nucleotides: TGTGCCAGCACCCAGGGAGGGAGGGCGGAGAGCTCCTACGAGCAGTACTTC. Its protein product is CASTQGGRAESSYEQYF.

The DNA of the CDR3 is TGTGCCACCAGCAGAGATGCTAGCTCGGGTGAGCAGTTCTTC. This sequence encodes CATSRDASSGEQFF. The chain uses TRBV15 and TRBJ2-1; maybe TRBD2 (5 bases). This CDR3 is 14 amino acids long. Trimming removed 0 bases at V and 9 bases at J, with 12 bases between. Looked up from germline, CDR1 is LNHNV and CDR2 is YYDKDF (reference sequence).

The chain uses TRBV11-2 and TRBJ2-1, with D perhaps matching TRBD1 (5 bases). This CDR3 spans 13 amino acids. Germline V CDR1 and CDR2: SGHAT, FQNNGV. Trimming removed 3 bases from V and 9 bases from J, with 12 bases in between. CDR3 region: CASSFKGQAEQFF. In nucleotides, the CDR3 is TGTGCCAGCAGCTTTAAGGGGCAGGCTGAGCAGTTCTTC.

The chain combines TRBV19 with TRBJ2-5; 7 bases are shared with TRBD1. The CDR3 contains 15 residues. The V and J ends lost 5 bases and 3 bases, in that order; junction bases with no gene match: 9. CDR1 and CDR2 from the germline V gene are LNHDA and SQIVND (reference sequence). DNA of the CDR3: TGTGCCAGTAGTGGGCAGACAGGGACCAAAGAGACCCAGTACTTC. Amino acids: CASSGQTGTKETQYF.

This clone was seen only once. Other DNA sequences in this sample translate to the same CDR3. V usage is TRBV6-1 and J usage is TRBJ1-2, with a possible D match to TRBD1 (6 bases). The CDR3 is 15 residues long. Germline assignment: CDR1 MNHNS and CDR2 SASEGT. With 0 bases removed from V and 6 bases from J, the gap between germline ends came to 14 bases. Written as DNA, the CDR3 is TGTGCCAGCAGTGAAGCGCTGCTACAGGGAAATGGCTACACCTTC. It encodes CASSEALLQGNGYTF.

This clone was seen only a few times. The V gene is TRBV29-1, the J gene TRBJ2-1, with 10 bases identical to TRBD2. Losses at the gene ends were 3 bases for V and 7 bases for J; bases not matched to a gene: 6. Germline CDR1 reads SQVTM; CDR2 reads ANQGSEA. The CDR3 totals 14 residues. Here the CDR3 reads CSVDRTSGVNEQFF. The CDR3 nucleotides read TGCAGCGTTGATCGCACTAGCGGGGTAAATGAGCAGTTCTTC.

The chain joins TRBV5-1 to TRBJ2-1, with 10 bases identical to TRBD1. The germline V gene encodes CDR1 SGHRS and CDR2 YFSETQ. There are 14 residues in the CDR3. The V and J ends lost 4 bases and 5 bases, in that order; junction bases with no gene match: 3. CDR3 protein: CASSKDRGDNEQFF. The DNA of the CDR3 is TGCGCCAGCAGCAAGGACAGGGGGGACAATGAGCAGTTCTTC.

The CDR3 coding sequence is TGCGCCAGCAGCTTGTGGGAGTCCGCCTACAATGAGCAGTTCTTC. Amino acids: CASSLWESAYNEQFF. The chain links TRBV5-1 to TRBJ2-1, with D possibly matching TRBD2 (5 bases). CDR3 length: 15 amino acids. The V end lost 1 base, the J end lost 2 bases, and 10 bases lay between the germline ends. Germline-derived CDR1 and CDR2 are SGHRS and YFSETQ.

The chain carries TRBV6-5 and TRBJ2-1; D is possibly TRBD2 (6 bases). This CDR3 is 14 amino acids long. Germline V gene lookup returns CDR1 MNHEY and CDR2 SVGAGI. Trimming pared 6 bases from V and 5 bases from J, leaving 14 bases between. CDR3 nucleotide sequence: TGTGCCAGCAGCAGAAGCGGGTCCCACAATGAGCAGTTCTTC. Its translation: CASSRSGSHNEQFF.

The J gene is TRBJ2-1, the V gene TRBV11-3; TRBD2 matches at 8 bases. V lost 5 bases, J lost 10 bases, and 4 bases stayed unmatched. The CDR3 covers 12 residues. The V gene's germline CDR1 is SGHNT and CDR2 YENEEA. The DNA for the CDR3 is TGTGCCAGCAGCACCGTAGCGGGAGAGCAGTTCTTC. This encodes CASSTVAGEQFF.

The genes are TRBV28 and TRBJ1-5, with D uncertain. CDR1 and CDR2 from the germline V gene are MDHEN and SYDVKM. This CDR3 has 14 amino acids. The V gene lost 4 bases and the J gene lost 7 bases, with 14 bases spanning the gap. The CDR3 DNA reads TGTGCCAGCAGTTACGGGTCCCCCCGACAGCCCCAGCATTTT. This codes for CASSYGSPRQPQHF.

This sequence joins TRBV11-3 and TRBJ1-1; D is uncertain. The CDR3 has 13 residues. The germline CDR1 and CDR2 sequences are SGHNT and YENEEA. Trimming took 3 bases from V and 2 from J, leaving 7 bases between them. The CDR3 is CASSFSGNTEAFF. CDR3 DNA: TGTGCCAGCAGCTTCTCGGGAAACACTGAAGCTTTCTTT. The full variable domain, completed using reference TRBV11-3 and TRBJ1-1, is EAGVVQSPRYKIIEKKQPVAFWCNPISGHNTLYWYLQNLGQGPELLIRYENEEAVDDSQLPKDRFSAERLKGVDSTLKIQPAELGDSAVYLCASSFSGNTEAFFGQGTRLTVV.

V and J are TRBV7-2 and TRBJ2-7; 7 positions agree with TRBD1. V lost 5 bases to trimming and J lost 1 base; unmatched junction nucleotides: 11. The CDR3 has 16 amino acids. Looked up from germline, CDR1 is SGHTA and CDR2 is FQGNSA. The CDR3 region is CASSRLLTGVSYEQYF. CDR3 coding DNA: TGTGCCAGCAGCCGACTACTAACAGGGGTATCCTACGAGCAGTACTTC.

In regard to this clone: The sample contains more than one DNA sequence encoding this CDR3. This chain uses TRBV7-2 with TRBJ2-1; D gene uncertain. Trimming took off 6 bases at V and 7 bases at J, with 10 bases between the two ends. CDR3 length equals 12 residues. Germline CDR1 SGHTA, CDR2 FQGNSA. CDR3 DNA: TGTGCCAGCAGTCTCGATACTAATGAGCAGTTCTTC. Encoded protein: CASSLDTNEQFF.

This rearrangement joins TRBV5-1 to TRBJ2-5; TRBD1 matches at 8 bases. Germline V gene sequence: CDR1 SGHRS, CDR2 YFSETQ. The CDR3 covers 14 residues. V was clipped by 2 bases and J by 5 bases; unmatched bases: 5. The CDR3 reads CASSFLQGAETQYF. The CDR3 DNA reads TGCGCCAGCAGCTTTTTGCAGGGGGCCGAGACCCAGTACTTC. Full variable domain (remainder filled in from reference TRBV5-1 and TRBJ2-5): KAGVTQTPRYLIKTRGQQVTLSCSPISGHRSVSWYQQTPGQGLQFLFEYFSETQRNKGNFPGRFSGRQFSNSRSEMNVSTLELGDSALYLCASSFLQGAETQYFGPGTRLLVL.

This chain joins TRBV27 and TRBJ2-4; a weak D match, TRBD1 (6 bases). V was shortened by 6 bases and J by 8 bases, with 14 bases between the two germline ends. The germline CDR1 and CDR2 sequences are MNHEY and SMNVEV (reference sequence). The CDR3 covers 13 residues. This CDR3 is CASRKRDTHIQYF. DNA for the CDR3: TGTGCCAGCAGAAAAAGGGACACACACATTCAGTACTTC.

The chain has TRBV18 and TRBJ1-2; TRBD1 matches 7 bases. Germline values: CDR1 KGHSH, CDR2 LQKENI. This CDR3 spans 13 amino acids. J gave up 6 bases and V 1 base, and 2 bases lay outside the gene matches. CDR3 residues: CASSPQGADGYTF. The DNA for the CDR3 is TGTGCCAGCTCACCACAGGGGGCGGATGGCTACACCTTC.